Shown below are 27 T cell receptor beta chains from a single sample sequenced in a study of blood T cell repertoires in COVID-19. Assay: immunoSEQ multiplex PCR; the TCRdb copy retains only in-frame clones and omits some. The sample contains about 68,000 clones, approximately 90% of which appear only once. The sample taken for sequencing was peripheral blood. The source is a man younger than 40 with acute or convalescent COVID-19.

This chain links TRBV7-3 with TRBJ2-7; 9 positions agree with TRBD1. This CDR3 region has 13 residues. Looked up from germline, CDR1 is SGHTA and CDR2 is FQGTGA. The junction had 2 bases not matched to a gene; V was cut back by 5 bases and J by 3 bases. The CDR3: CASSLDRGYEQYF. In nucleotides, the CDR3 is TGTGCCAGCAGCCTGGACAGGGGCTACGAGCAGTACTTC.

The rearrangement links TRBV5-4 to TRBJ2-1; tentative D call: TRBD2 (5 bases). The CDR3 is made up of 13 amino acids. V was trimmed by 4 bases and J by 9 bases, leaving 14 bases between them. Germline CDR1 reads SGHNT; CDR2 reads YYREEE (reference sequence). The CDR3 coding sequence is TGTGCCAGCAGCCGAGGGCTAGAACCTGAGCAGTTCTTC. It is translated as CASSRGLEPEQFF.

This clone was detected only a few times. The rearrangement joins TRBV24-1 to TRBJ1-5; 7 bases align to TRBD1. The trim removed 10 bases at V and 5 bases at J, leaving 13 bases unmatched. Germline CDR1 KGHDR, CDR2 SFDVKD. The CDR3 spans 15 residues. The CDR3 reads CATDGQEPLDQPQHF. The CDR3 DNA reads TGTGCCACTGACGGACAGGAACCCTTGGATCAGCCCCAGCATTTT.

This clone has a handful of counts. J is TRBJ2-1 and V is TRBV27, with 8 bases fitting TRBD1. The CDR3 length is 14 residues. Trimming removed 2 bases from V and 6 bases from J; junction bases left unmatched: 3. Germline CDR1 and CDR2: MNHEY and SMNVEV (reference sequence). CDR3 region: CASSLDRGSNEQFF. The CDR3 DNA reads TGTGCCAGCAGTTTAGACAGGGGTTCCAATGAGCAGTTCTTC.

The chain employs TRBV9 and TRBJ2-2; TRBD2 matches 14 bases. Trimming took 5 bases from V and 4 from J; bases not matched to a gene: 10. There are 18 residues in the CDR3. CDR1 SGDLS and CDR2 YYNGEE come from the germline V gene. Written as DNA, the CDR3 is TGTGCCAGCAGTTTTGGGACTAGCGGGAGTTTCGGCACCGGGGAGCTGTTTTTT. Protein: CASSFGTSGSFGTGELFF. Using reference TRBV9 and TRBJ2-2 for the parts outside the CDR3, the full variable domain is DSGVTQTPKHLITATGQRVTLRCSPRSGDLSVYWYQQSLDQGLQFLIQYYNGEERAKGNILERFSAQQFPDLHSELNLSSLELGDSALYFCASSFGTSGSFGTGELFFGEGSRLTVL.

This chain connects TRBV12-3 or TRBV12-4 to TRBJ1-2, with D tentatively TRBD1 (5 bases). This CDR3 is 12 amino acids long. Trimming shortened V by 2 bases and J by 5 bases, and 6 bases separated the two germline ends. The CDR3 sequence is CASSLPGYGYTF. For the CDR3, the DNA is TGTGCCAGCAGTTTACCAGGGTATGGCTACACCTTC.

This clone was picked up one time. The chain joins TRBV20-1 to TRBJ1-2, with unresolved D. CDR1 and CDR2 (germline): DFQATT, SNEGSKA (reference sequence). This CDR3 has 11 amino acids. The V and J ends lost 3 bases and 7 bases respectively, with 9 bases between them. DNA for the CDR3: TGCAGTGCTAGTCGGGGTAGTGGCTACACCTTC. As protein: CSASRGSGYTF.

This chain uses TRBV5-6 with TRBJ1-2; TRBD1 matches 11 bases. CDR3 length: 18 residues. Unmatched junction bases numbered 11, after V lost 4 bases and J lost 0 bases. The germline V gene has CDR1 SGHDT and CDR2 YYEEEE. The CDR3 reads CASSLGTGGRSANYGYTF. CDR3 in DNA: TGTGCCAGCAGCCTAGGGACAGGGGGACGTTCAGCTAACTATGGCTACACCTTC.

The chain links TRBV28 to TRBJ2-7; TRBD1 aligns across 10 bases. Germline trimming cut 6 bases from V and 0 bases from J; bases unmatched to any gene: 2. This CDR3 spans 14 amino acids. Germline CDR1 is MDHEN and CDR2 is SYDVKM. CDR3 protein: CASRGTGVSYEQYF. CDR3 sequence (DNA): TGTGCCAGCAGGGGGACAGGGGTCTCCTACGAGCAGTACTTC.

The rearrangement links TRBV5-1 to TRBJ2-7, with D maybe TRBD1 (6 bases). Trimming took off 4 bases at V and 5 bases at J, with 16 bases between the two ends. Germline V CDR1 and CDR2: SGHRS, YFSETQ. The CDR3 sequence is 14 residues long. The CDR3 protein is CASSLGTTVHEQYF. CDR3 bases: TGCGCCAGCAGCCTCGGGACAACGGTCCACGAGCAGTACTTC. Looking up the rest from reference TRBV5-1 and TRBJ2-7 gives the full variable domain: KAGVTQTPRYLIKTRGQQVTLSCSPISGHRSVSWYQQTPGQGLQFLFEYFSETQRNKGNFPGRFSGRQFSNSRSEMNVSTLELGDSALYLCASSLGTTVHEQYFGPGTRLTVT.

The count of this clone is one. J is TRBJ1-2 and V is TRBV28; TRBD1 matches at 11 bases. The V gene's germline CDR1 is MDHEN and CDR2 SYDVKM. V lost 5 bases, J lost 7 bases, and 3 bases stayed unmatched. The CDR3 spans 13 residues. CDR3 sequence: CASSQGTGGGYTF. DNA for the CDR3: TGTGCCAGCAGTCAGGGGACAGGGGGTGGCTACACCTTC.

CDR3 amino acids: CASSAFQGWTGELFF. The CDR3 DNA sequence: TGTGCCAGCAGCGCATTCCAGGGTTGGACCGGGGAGCTGTTTTTT. The chain recombines TRBV5-4 with TRBJ2-2, with D tentatively TRBD1 (5 bases). The germline V and J ends were trimmed by 4 bases and 5 bases, with 15 bases remaining between them. Per germline, CDR1 SGHNT and CDR2 YYREEE (reference sequence). The CDR3 loop spans 15 amino acids.

This clone was found many times. The chain carries TRBV28 and TRBJ1-5; TRBD1 matches at 9 bases. Germline lookup yields CDR1 MDHEN and CDR2 SYDVKM. J lost 7 bases, V lost 1 base, and 11 bases had no gene match. This CDR3 has 17 residues. This chain's CDR3 is CASSLSTGGGLGQPQHF. CDR3 DNA: TGTGCCAGCAGTTTATCGACAGGGGGAGGTTTAGGGCAGCCCCAGCATTTT.

The V gene is TRBV7-8, the J gene TRBJ2-7, with D tentatively TRBD2 (5 bases). The CDR3 length is 15 residues. Germline V gene sequence: CDR1 SGHVS, CDR2 FQNEAQ. Trimming cost V 1 base and J 2 bases, with 12 bases left between them. For the CDR3, the DNA is TGTGCCAGCAGCTTAGATCCCCAGCGGCCCTACGAGCAGTACTTC. It yields the protein CASSLDPQRPYEQYF.

The V gene is TRBV10-3, the J gene TRBJ1-1, with 8 bases matching TRBD1. V shed 6 bases and J 1 base; nucleotides not matched to a gene: 10. In germline, CDR1 is ENHRY, CDR2 SYGVKD. This CDR3 spans 16 amino acids. The CDR3 loop is CAISRRQGTTNTEAFF. The CDR3 coding sequence is TGTGCCATCAGCCGCCGACAGGGGACCACGAACACTGAAGCTTTCTTT.

The chain carries TRBV6-5 and TRBJ2-7, with D possibly matching TRBD2 (6 bases). This CDR3 contains 14 residues. Germline V gene data show CDR1 as MNHEY and CDR2 as SVGAGI. V lost 7 bases, J lost 4 bases, and 17 bases lay in between. The CDR3: CASTPAGRAYEQYF. Here the CDR3 DNA reads TGTGCCAGCACCCCGGCGGGACGGGCTTACGAGCAGTACTTC.

This clone was recorded once. The rearrangement joins TRBV5-1 to TRBJ1-1; D ambiguous. The CDR3 is made up of 11 amino acids. Trimming pared 0 bases from V and 8 bases from J, leaving 5 bases between. Germline V lookup: CDR1 SGHRS, CDR2 YFSETQ. The CDR3 DNA reads TGCGCCAGCAGCTTGGGTCGGGAAGCTTTCTTT. Translating gives CASSLGREAFF.

The V and J genes are TRBV7-9 and TRBJ2-3; 7 bases are a match to TRBD2. Unmatched junction bases numbered 10, after V lost 7 bases and J lost 3 bases. The length of the CDR3 is 15 residues. Germline values: CDR1 SEHNR, CDR2 FQNEAQ (reference sequence). The CDR3: CASKRGGSATDTQYF. CDR3 DNA: TGTGCCAGCAAACGGGGCGGGAGCGCTACAGATACGCAGTATTTT.

The chain links TRBV10-3 to TRBJ1-2, with TRBD1 as a possible D gene (6 bases). The CDR3 has 14 residues. The V end was cut by 10 bases, the J end by 0 bases, with 15 bases between. In germline, CDR1 is ENHRY, CDR2 SYGVKD. CDR3 DNA: TGTGCCACCCAGGGGCAGGGTACTAACTATGGCTACACCTTC. It is translated as CATQGQGTNYGYTF.

The chain couples TRBV30 to TRBJ2-1, with TRBD2 as a possible D gene (7 bases). The CDR3 sequence is 12 residues long. Per germline, CDR1 GTSNPN and CDR2 SVGIG (reference sequence). V lost 3 bases, J lost 12 bases, and 15 bases lay in between. CDR3 amino acids: CAWRPTGRGQFF. CDR3 DNA sequence: TGTGCCTGGAGGCCTACAGGGAGGGGGCAGTTCTTC.

The CDR3 DNA is TGTGCCAGCAGCAAGACAGAGAACACTGAAGCTTTCTTT. Protein sequence: CASSKTENTEAFF. V usage is TRBV12-3 or TRBV12-4 and J usage is TRBJ1-1, with D possibly TRBD1 on 5 matching bases. The CDR3 has 13 residues. The ends were cut back, 6 bases at V and 1 base at J, with 9 bases in the middle.

The chain uses TRBV5-8 and TRBJ1-1, with a possible D match to TRBD1 (6 bases). Trimming removed 3 bases at V and 1 base at J, with 13 bases between. The CDR3 runs to 15 residues. The V gene's germline CDR1 is SGHTS and CDR2 YDEGEE. CDR3 in amino acids: CASSSGQPTNTEAFF. The CDR3, as DNA: TGTGCCAGCAGCTCAGGACAGCCGACGAACACTGAAGCTTTCTTT.

The chain uses TRBV4-2 and TRBJ1-4; D possibly corresponds to TRBD1 (6 bases). Trimming shortened V by 1 base and J by 4 bases, and 7 bases separated the two germline ends. The CDR3 is made up of 14 amino acids. Germline lookup yields CDR1 LGHNA and CDR2 YNFKEQ. CDR3 protein: CASSQADSNEKLFF. Here the CDR3 DNA reads TGTGCCAGCAGCCAAGCGGACAGTAATGAAAAACTGTTTTTT.

The chain carries TRBV19 and TRBJ1-2; 8 bases agree with TRBD1. CDR1 is LNHDA and CDR2 is SQIVND in the germline V gene (reference sequence). The CDR3 length is 14 residues. V shed 4 bases and J 8 bases; nucleotides not matched to a gene: 9. This chain's CDR3 is CASSREDRVDGYTF. DNA of the CDR3: TGTGCCAGTAGTAGGGAGGACAGGGTTGACGGCTACACCTTC.

The sample holds one count of this clone. The chain links TRBV5-1 to TRBJ2-1; tentatively, D is TRBD1 (7 bases). Trimming shortened V by 3 bases and J by 6 bases, and 19 bases separated the two germline ends. CDR1 is SGHRS, CDR2 YFSETQ, per germline. There are 16 residues in the CDR3. This chain's CDR3 is CASSSRGQKEANEQFF. The CDR3, as DNA: TGCGCCAGCAGCTCGCGGGGACAGAAGGAGGCCAATGAGCAGTTCTTC.

The chain joins TRBV30 to TRBJ2-7; TRBD1 aligns across 9 bases. The V gene's germline CDR1 is GTSNPN and CDR2 SVGIG (reference sequence). The CDR3 loop spans 13 amino acids. J was trimmed by 6 bases and V by 1 base; bases with no gene match: 4. This CDR3 is CAWSGQGVFEQYF. CDR3 nucleotides: TGTGCCTGGAGTGGACAGGGGGTGTTCGAGCAGTACTTC.

This chain joins TRBV23-1 and TRBJ1-1, with TRBD1 matching over 12 bases. TRBV23-1 qualifies as an ORF whose function is uncertain. Trimming cost V 7 bases and J 4 bases; bases outside gene matches: 16. This CDR3 region has 18 residues. In DNA, the CDR3 is TGCGCCAGCACACCTTCTGTTACCGCGGGACAGGGGGCCACTGAAGCTTTCTTT. Amino acid sequence: CASTPSVTAGQGATEAFF.